The rows below give T cell receptor beta chains drawn from one sample of a study of shared clonotypes between healthy human individuals. Measured with immunoSEQ multiplex PCR; TCRdb has only the in-frame clones, and not every one. The table shows under 2.5 million clones, with roughly 90% occurring only once. The sequencing sample was made of naive CD4+ T cells from PBMCs. The receptor source for this set is a man aged 18 to 29 in good health. Some clones in this sample may be carry-over from other donors' samples. Each CDR3 is given with its conserved first and last residue. D genes are given only for firm matches. Clone size appears in some rows only: once, few, many, or a class for an expanded clone.

J: TRBJ2-1
D: NA
V: TRBV4-1
size: NA
DNA: TGCGCCAGCAGCCAAACTCCAGCGGAGATTCCCAATGAGCAGTTCTTC
CDR3: CASSQTPAEIPNEQFF

J: TRBJ2-2
D: TRBD1
V: TRBV18
size: NA
DNA: TGTGCCAGCTCGGGACAGGTTAACACCGGGGAGCTGTTTTTT
CDR3: CASSGQVNTGELFF

J: TRBJ1-1
D: TRBD1
V: TRBV14
size: once
DNA: TGTGCCAGCAGCCAAGCTCCCCACGGACAGGGGGCACGAACTGAAGCTTTCTTT
CDR3: CASSQAPHGQGARTEAFF

J: TRBJ2-3
D: NA
V: TRBV5-1
size: NA
DNA: TGCGCCAGCAGCTTGTTTACGGGATCGGAAGATACGCAGTATTTT
CDR3: CASSLFTGSEDTQYF

J: TRBJ1-3
D: NA
V: TRBV28
size: NA
DNA: TGTGCCACCGGGGGGTCTGGAAACACCATATATTTT
CDR3: CATGGSGNTIYF

J: TRBJ1-2
D: NA
V: TRBV6-4
size: NA
DNA: TGTGCCAGCAGCGGGGACCGTTTTCGAGGCTACACCTTC
CDR3: CASSGDRFRGYTF

J: TRBJ1-5
D: TRBD1
V: TRBV28
size: NA
DNA: TGTGCCAGCAGTTTCGGTCTTGGGGTACAGGGGCCCGGCCGGCCCCAGCATTTT
CDR3: CASSFGLGVQGPGRPQHF

J: TRBJ1-2
D: TRBD1
V: TRBV4-2
size: NA
DNA: TGTGCCAGCAGCCAGGGACGGACAGGGGGCGACTATGGCTACACCTTC
CDR3: CASSQGRTGGDYGYTF

J: TRBJ2-2
D: NA
V: TRBV9
size: NA
DNA: TGTGCCAGCAGCGCTCATACAGGGCCACGGAACACCGGGGAGCTGTTTTTT
CDR3: CASSAHTGPRNTGELFF

J: TRBJ2-1
D: TRBD2
V: TRBV27
size: NA
DNA: TGTGCCAGCAGAGAGGAGCGGGAGTGGTACAATGAGCAGTTCTTC
CDR3: CASREEREWYNEQFF

J: TRBJ1-1
D: NA
V: TRBV29-1
size: NA
DNA: TGCAGCGTGGCTTTAAACCAGGGCGTAGAAGCTTTCTTT
CDR3: CSVALNQGVEAFF

J: TRBJ2-7
D: NA
V: TRBV20-1
size: NA
DNA: TGCAGTGCTGGGACGGTCAGCGAGCAGTACTTC
CDR3: CSAGTVSEQYF

J: TRBJ1-5
D: TRBD1
V: TRBV19
size: few
DNA: TGTGCCAGTAGTATGTCGACAGGGGGACAGCCCCAGCATTTT
CDR3: CASSMSTGGQPQHF

J: TRBJ2-1
D: TRBD2
V: TRBV29-1
size: NA
DNA: TGCAGCGCAAAAAGGGGTAGCGGGAAAGATGAGCAGTTCTTC
CDR3: CSAKRGSGKDEQFF

J: TRBJ2-3
D: NA
V: TRBV7-2
size: once
DNA: TGTGCCAGCAGCTTAGCGTATGCGTACGAGGATACGCAGTATTTT
CDR3: CASSLAYAYEDTQYF

J: TRBJ2-7
D: TRBD1
V: TRBV5-1
size: few
DNA: TGCGCCAGCAGCCCAGGGACAGGGAGTCTCGAGCAGTACTTC
CDR3: CASSPGTGSLEQYF

J: TRBJ2-1
D: NA
V: TRBV9
size: NA
DNA: TGTGCCAGCAGCGTAACGGACGGAAATGAGCAGTTCTTC
CDR3: CASSVTDGNEQFF

J: TRBJ1-2
D: NA
V: TRBV4-3
size: NA
DNA: TGCGCCAGCAGCCAGGGGGGTGGGTCAGGGACAACCTATGGCTACACCTTC
CDR3: CASSQGGGSGTTYGYTF

J: TRBJ2-7
D: NA
V: TRBV5-4
size: few
DNA: TGTGCCAGCAGCTTGGCCGATGCGCAGTACTTC
CDR3: CASSLADAQYF

J: TRBJ2-1
D: TRBD2
V: TRBV18
size: NA
DNA: TGTGCCAGCTCACCACCGGGGATAGCGGGAGGATTCAATCCGTTCTTC
CDR3: CASSPPGIAGGFNPFF

J: TRBJ2-7
D: NA
V: TRBV27
size: NA
DNA: TGTGCCAGCAGGGGCCCCAACAGCTACGAGCAGTACTTC
CDR3: CASRGPNSYEQYF

J: TRBJ2-1
D: NA
V: TRBV5-1
size: NA
DNA: TGCGCCAGCAGCTTGGAGCACGGGGATCCTTACAATGAGCAGTTCTTC
CDR3: CASSLEHGDPYNEQFF

J: TRBJ2-3
D: NA
V: TRBV30
size: NA
DNA: TGTGCCTGGAGTAGGGCTTACACAGATACGCAGTATTTT
CDR3: CAWSRAYTDTQYF

J: TRBJ2-4
D: NA
V: TRBV18
size: NA
DNA: TGTGCCAGCTCACTTAACGAGCAAAACATTCAGTACTTC
CDR3: CASSLNEQNIQYF

J: TRBJ2-1
D: TRBD2
V: TRBV18
size: NA
DNA: TGTGCCAGCTCACCATTGACTAGCGGGAGAGGGTCCTACAATGAGCAGTTCTTC
CDR3: CASSPLTSGRGSYNEQFF

J: TRBJ1-2
D: NA
V: TRBV6-5
size: NA
DNA: TGTGCCAGCATTTACTTAGGGAGTCCAGGAAATGGCTACACCTTC
CDR3: CASIYLGSPGNGYTF

J: TRBJ2-5
D: NA
V: TRBV7-9
size: NA
DNA: TGTGCCAGCAGCTTAGTTGGGGCAAAGACCCAGTACTTC
CDR3: CASSLVGAKTQYF

J: TRBJ2-6
D: NA
V: TRBV11-2
size: NA
DNA: TGTGCCAGCAGTTCACAGGGATCCGGGGCCAACGTCCTGACTTTC
CDR3: CASSSQGSGANVLTF

J: TRBJ2-1
D: TRBD2
V: TRBV25-1
size: NA
DNA: TGTGCCAGCAGTGATTCTAGCGGTTTCTACAATGAGCAGTTCTTC
CDR3: CASSDSSGFYNEQFF

J: TRBJ2-5
D: NA
V: TRBV7-2
size: NA
DNA: TGTGCCAGCAGCTCCCTTGGCCGGGGGACCCAGTACTTC
CDR3: CASSSLGRGTQYF

J: TRBJ2-7
D: TRBD1
V: TRBV18
size: once
DNA: TGTGCCAGCTCACCGGGACAGACCCCCTCCTACGAGCAGTACTTC
CDR3: CASSPGQTPSYEQYF

J: TRBJ1-2
D: NA
V: TRBV18
size: NA
DNA: TGTGCCAGCTCACCCAGTGGAGGGGGAAGTAACTATGGCTACACCTTC
CDR3: CASSPSGGGSNYGYTF

J: TRBJ1-2
D: NA
V: TRBV5-3
size: NA
DNA: TGTGCCAGAAGCTCAAGAGACGGTTATGGTTATGGCTACACCTTC
CDR3: CARSSRDGYGYGYTF

J: TRBJ2-1
D: NA
V: TRBV20-1
size: NA
DNA: TGCAGTGCTAGGACTTTTGAGCAGTTCTTC
CDR3: CSARTFEQFF

J: TRBJ2-2
D: NA
V: TRBV4-1
size: few
DNA: TGCGCCAGCAGCCAAGTTTTCGGGGAGCTGTTTTTT
CDR3: CASSQVFGELFF

J: TRBJ2-7
D: TRBD1
V: TRBV7-2
size: NA
DNA: TGTGCCAGCAGCCTCCGGGACAGGGGTATTTTCTACGAGCAGTACTTC
CDR3: CASSLRDRGIFYEQYF